The text below deals with one TCR beta chain. The sample comes from a study of blood T cell repertoires in COVID-19. As for the study in general: There were acute and convalescent COVID-19 samples, and they came from the United States, Italy and Spain.

Authors' analysis steps: Estimation of nucleated cell counts relied on the amplification of reference gene primers. Clones were read by immunoSEQ multiplex PCR, and TCRdb kept only the in-frame ones, dropping some. V and J calls and clone size are as listed in that table; D and trimming were resolved from the DNA. The profile shows 130,000 to 150,000 clones, approximately 86% of them singletons. V lost 3 bases, J lost 1 base, and 15 bases lay in between. Germline loops: CDR1 KGHSH, CDR2 LQKENI. The CDR3 loop spans 17 amino acids. The sequence came from a woman aged 35 to 49 with active or convalescent COVID-19. The chain has TRBV18 and TRBJ1-4; D unclear. The sequenced sample was peripheral blood. CDR3 loop: CASSPQNPSLTNEKLFF. CDR3 sequence (DNA): TGTGCCAGCTCACCCCAGAATCCAAGTCTAACTAATGAAAAACTGTTTTTT.